A selection of T cell receptor beta chains follows, all from one sample in a study of siplizumab effects on memory and regulatory T cells. Method: immunoSEQ multiplex PCR; TCRdb's copy keeps in-frame clones and lacks some. The sample carries about 100,000 clones, around 92% recorded once. The sequenced sample consisted of Tregs sorted from blood. Receptors were obtained from a human donor in good health. Both conserved end residues are part of each CDR3. A D gene is named only where the DNA matches it firmly. The size entry is marked missing in some rows and otherwise reads once, few, many or a size class.

abundance	v_gene	d_gene	j_gene	CDR3aa	CDR3nt
NA	TRBV27	TRBD1	TRBJ1-1	CASSLISTGGQTEAFF	TGTGCCAGCAGTTTAATATCGACAGGGGGCCAGACTGAAGCTTTCTTT
once	TRBV4-1	NA	TRBJ2-7	CASSQGYISTTGIEQYF	TGCGCCAGCAGCCAAGGCTATATATCGACGACGGGGATCGAGCAGTACTTC
NA	TRBV4-1	TRBD2	TRBJ2-1	CASRLAGGPHEQFF	TGCGCCAGCAGACTAGCGGGAGGGCCCCATGAGCAGTTCTTC
NA	TRBV5-1	TRBD2	TRBJ2-5	CAPSGEREETQYF	TGCGCACCTAGCGGGGAGAGGGAAGAGACCCAGTACTTC
NA	TRBV7-2	NA	TRBJ1-6	CASSLVIFSNSPLHF	TGTGCCAGCAGCTTAGTGATCTTCAGCAATTCACCCCTCCACTTT
NA	TRBV7-8	TRBD2	TRBJ2-1	CASSPGRGSSYNEQFF	TGTGCCAGCAGCCCCGGGCGGGGGAGCTCCTACAATGAGCAGTTCTTC
NA	TRBV6-4	NA	TRBJ2-7	CASSELAGMGYEQYF	TGTGCCAGCAGTGAACTAGCTGGCATGGGTTACGAGCAGTACTTC
NA	TRBV7-2	NA	TRBJ1-2	CASSLLGVVNYGYTF	TGTGCCAGCAGCTTACTTGGGGTTGTCAACTATGGCTACACCTTC
NA	TRBV10-3	TRBD1	TRBJ2-2	CAISDWTGRRFGNTGELFF	TGTGCCATCAGTGACTGGACAGGGCGTAGGTTCGGTAACACCGGGGAGCTGTTTTTT
NA	TRBV29-1	NA	TRBJ1-2	CSTSSAYYGYTF	TGCAGCACAAGCTCAGCCTACTATGGCTACACCTTC
NA	TRBV27	NA	TRBJ1-1	CASSSPPSVGANTEAFF	TGTGCCAGCAGTTCTCCCCCTTCAGTGGGAGCGAACACTGAAGCTTTCTTT
NA	TRBV20-1	NA	TRBJ2-3	CSARFTDTQYF	TGCAGTGCTAGATTCACAGATACGCAGTATTTT
NA	TRBV10-3	TRBD1	TRBJ1-1	CAISDMDRWAFF	TGTGCCATCAGTGATATGGACAGGTGGGCTTTCTTT
NA	TRBV28	NA	TRBJ1-4	CASSLSGFSAEKLFF	TGTGCCAGCAGTTTGTCAGGCTTTTCTGCGGAAAAACTGTTTTTT
NA	TRBV2	TRBD1	TRBJ1-5	CASNRQGGNQPQHF	TGTGCCAGCAACCGACAGGGGGGAAATCAGCCCCAGCATTTT
NA	TRBV20-1	NA	TRBJ2-5	CSAGVVETQYF	TGCAGTGCAGGGGTGGTGGAGACCCAGTACTTC
NA	TRBV4-1	TRBD2	TRBJ2-4	CASSQVGGRASAKNIQYF	TGCGCCAGCAGCCAAGTTGGCGGGAGGGCCTCCGCCAAAAACATTCAGTACTTC
NA	TRBV29-1	TRBD2	TRBJ2-2	CSGRTSGMGTGELFF	TGCAGCGGGAGGACTAGCGGGATGGGCACCGGGGAGCTGTTTTTT
NA	TRBV5-1	TRBD1	TRBJ2-7	CASRDRVSYEQYF	TGCGCCAGCCGGGACAGGGTGTCCTACGAGCAGTACTTC
NA	TRBV5-1	TRBD1	TRBJ2-3	CASSDRDRGALTQYF	TGCGCCAGCAGCGACCGGGACAGGGGAGCTCTGACGCAGTATTTT
NA	TRBV5-1	TRBD2	TRBJ2-1	CASSGTSGSSYNEQFF	TGCGCCAGCTCCGGGACTAGCGGAAGCTCCTACAATGAGCAGTTCTTC
NA	TRBV15	TRBD2	TRBJ2-7	CATSRDSSGDNYEQYF	TGTGCCACCAGCAGAGACTCCAGCGGGGATAACTACGAGCAGTACTTC
NA	TRBV5-1	TRBD1	TRBJ2-1	CASSFAGQGYNEQFF	TGCGCCAGCAGCTTCGCGGGACAGGGCTACAATGAGCAGTTCTTC
NA	TRBV10-3	TRBD1	TRBJ1-1	CAISETGQGHTEAFF	TGTGCCATCAGTGAAACGGGACAGGGGCACACTGAAGCTTTCTTT
NA	TRBV18	TRBD2	TRBJ2-7	CASSLSGPSYEQYF	TGTGCCAGCTCACTTAGCGGGCCCTCCTACGAGCAGTACTTC
NA	TRBV27	TRBD1	TRBJ1-5	CASSMGAGQGYQPQHF	TGTGCCAGCAGTATGGGGGCAGGACAGGGCTACCAGCCCCAGCATTTT
NA	TRBV5-1	NA	TRBJ2-2	CASSLGGEVPGELFF	TGCGCCAGCAGCTTAGGCGGGGAGGTGCCCGGGGAGCTGTTTTTT
NA	TRBV11-2	NA	TRBJ2-7	CASSHGQTYEQYF	TGTGCCAGCAGCCACGGACAAACCTACGAGCAGTACTTC
NA	TRBV7-9	NA	TRBJ2-3	CASSLESPLQFGTDTQYF	TGTGCCAGCAGCTTAGAATCCCCCCTTCAATTCGGGACAGATACGCAGTATTTT
NA	TRBV7-3	TRBD2	TRBJ2-2	CASSLQRGSGELFF	TGTGCCAGCAGCCTTCAGCGGGGAAGTGGGGAGCTGTTTTTT
NA	TRBV6-6	NA	TRBJ2-3	CASAFPTDTQYF	TGTGCCAGCGCCTTCCCCACAGATACGCAGTATTTT
NA	TRBV10-3	TRBD2	TRBJ2-7	CALRGGLDFEQYF	TGTGCCCTAAGGGGAGGGCTAGACTTCGAGCAGTACTTC
NA	TRBV7-8	NA	TRBJ1-1	CASSQKGENTEAFF	TGTGCCAGCAGCCAGAAGGGGGAGAACACTGAAGCTTTCTTT